One TCR beta chain is described in this entry. The data derive from a study of blood T cell repertoires in COVID-19. Study processing details: Nucleated cell counts were estimated from reference gene primer amplification. Only in-frame clones appear in the TCRdb table, and some are missing; sequencing was by immunoSEQ multiplex PCR. V and J calls and clone size come straight from that table; D and trimming were deduced from the DNA. The repertoire consists of 88,000 or so clones, with 85% occurring once and the leading ten covering 3.5% to 4%. CDR1 and CDR2 (germline): SEHNR, FQNEAQ (reference sequence). The CDR3 contains 17 residues. V dropped 1 base and J dropped 3 bases, with 17 bases sitting between them.

The gene calls are TRBV7-9 and TRBJ2-3, with D possibly being TRBD2 (6 bases). Material: peripheral blood. The sequence was obtained from a man aged 55 to 69 with acute or convalescent COVID-19. The CDR3 region has the DNA TGTGCCAGCAGCTTAGGTAGCGGCTTTAAAACAACAGATACGCAGTATTTT. Translating gives CASSLGSGFKTTDTQYF. The variable domain in full, completed from reference TRBV7-9 and TRBJ2-3, reads DTGVSQNPRHKITKRGQNVTFRCDPISEHNRLYWYRQTLGQGPEFLTYFQNEAQLEKSRLLSDRFSAERPKGSFSTLEIQRTEQGDSAMYLCASSLGSGFKTTDTQYFGPGTRLTVL.